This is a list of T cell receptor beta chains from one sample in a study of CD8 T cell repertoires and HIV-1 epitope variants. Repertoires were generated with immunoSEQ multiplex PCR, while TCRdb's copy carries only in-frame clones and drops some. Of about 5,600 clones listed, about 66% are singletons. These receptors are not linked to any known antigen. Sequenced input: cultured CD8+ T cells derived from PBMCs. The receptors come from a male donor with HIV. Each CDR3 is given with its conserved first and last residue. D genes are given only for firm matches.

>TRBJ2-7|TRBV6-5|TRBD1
CASSYGTVGEQYF
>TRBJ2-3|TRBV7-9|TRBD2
CASSPGGGGAGTDTQYF
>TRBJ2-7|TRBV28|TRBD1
CASSFVRDSYEQYF
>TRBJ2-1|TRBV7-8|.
CASSSRQSRHEQFF
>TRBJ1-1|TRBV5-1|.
CASSFDRMNTEAFF
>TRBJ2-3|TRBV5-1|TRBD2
CASGLGEGPGADTQYF
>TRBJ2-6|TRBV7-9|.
CASSTTDPTVSGANVLTF
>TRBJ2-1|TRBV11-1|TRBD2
CASSLDGLAGGYEQFF
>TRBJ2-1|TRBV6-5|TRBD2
CASQDSGRFYNEQFF
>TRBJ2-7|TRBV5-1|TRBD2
CASSSPSGSFSYEQYF
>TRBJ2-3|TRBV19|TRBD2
CASSIVAGAVDTQYF
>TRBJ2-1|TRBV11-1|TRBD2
CASSPIPGLAGTSYNEQFF
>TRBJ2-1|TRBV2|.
CASSEAMRLVSYNEQFF
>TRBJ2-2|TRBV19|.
CASSSVGTGELFF
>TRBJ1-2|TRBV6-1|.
CASSELPQDLDYGYTF
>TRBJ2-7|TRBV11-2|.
CASSFDSSYEQYF
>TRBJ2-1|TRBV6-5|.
CASSSLGRSNEQFF
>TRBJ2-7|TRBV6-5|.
CASSYTQQGSSEQYF
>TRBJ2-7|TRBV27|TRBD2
CASRYPSGVSYEQYF
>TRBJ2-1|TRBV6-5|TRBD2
CASSYTPSGAKNEQFF
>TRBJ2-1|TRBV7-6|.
CASSIQAEPDNEQFF
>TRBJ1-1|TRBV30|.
CAWAPGLKGSGFF
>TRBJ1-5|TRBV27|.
CASSLGGPSNQPQHF